The sequence of this T cell receptor (beta chain) was determined in a study of blood T cell repertoires in COVID-19. Study information: Researchers got acute and convalescent COVID-19 samples from the United States, Italy and Spain.

Enrollees, roughly 18 to 90 years old, lived in fewer than 25 US areas. In assigning cohorts, the study relied on participant-reported clinical history. The CDR3 has 16 residues. Looked up from germline, CDR1 is SEHNR and CDR2 is FQNEAQ (reference sequence). V shed 5 bases, J shed 0 bases, and the junction held 10 bases outside the gene matches. Produced via immunoSEQ multiplex PCR; TCRdb's table is partial and in-frame only. The sample consists of about 180,000 clones, 80% to 90% of them appearing once. The sequencing sample was made of PBMCs or T cells enriched from blood (not recorded which). This chain uses TRBV7-9 with TRBJ2-7; 7 bases fit TRBD1. The clonotype comes from a young woman who had recovered from COVID-19. The CDR3 here is CASSGDGTAYSYEQYF. The CDR3 DNA sequence: TGTGCCAGCAGCGGTGACGGGACAGCGTACTCCTACGAGCAGTACTTC.